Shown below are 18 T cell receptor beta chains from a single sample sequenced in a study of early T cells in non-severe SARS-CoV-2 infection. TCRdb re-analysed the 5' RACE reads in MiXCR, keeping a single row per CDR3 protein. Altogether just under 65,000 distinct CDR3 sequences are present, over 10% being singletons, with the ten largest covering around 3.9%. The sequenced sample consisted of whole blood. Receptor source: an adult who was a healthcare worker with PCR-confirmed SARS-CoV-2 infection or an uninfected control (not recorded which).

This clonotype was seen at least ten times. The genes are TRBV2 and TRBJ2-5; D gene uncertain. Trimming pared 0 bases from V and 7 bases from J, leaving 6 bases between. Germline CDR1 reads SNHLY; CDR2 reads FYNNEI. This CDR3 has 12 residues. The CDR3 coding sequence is TGTGCCAGCAGTGAAGCTAGAGGGACCCAGTACTTC. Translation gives CASSEARGTQYF.

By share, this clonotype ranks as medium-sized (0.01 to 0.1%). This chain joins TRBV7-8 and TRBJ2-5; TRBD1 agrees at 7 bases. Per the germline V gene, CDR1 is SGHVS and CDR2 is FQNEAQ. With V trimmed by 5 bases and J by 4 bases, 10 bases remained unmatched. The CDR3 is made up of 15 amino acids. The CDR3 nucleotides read TGTGCCAGCAGCGCCCGACAGGGTCCGTCAGAGACCCAGTACTTC. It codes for CASSARQGPSETQYF.

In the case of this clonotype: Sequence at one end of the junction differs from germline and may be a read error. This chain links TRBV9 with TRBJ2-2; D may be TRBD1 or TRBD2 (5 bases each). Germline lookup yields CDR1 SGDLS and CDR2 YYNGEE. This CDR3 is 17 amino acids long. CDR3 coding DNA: TGTGCCAGCAGCGAAGGACCGACAACCCGGGGCACCGGGGAGCTGATTTTT. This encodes CASSEGPTTRGTGELIF.

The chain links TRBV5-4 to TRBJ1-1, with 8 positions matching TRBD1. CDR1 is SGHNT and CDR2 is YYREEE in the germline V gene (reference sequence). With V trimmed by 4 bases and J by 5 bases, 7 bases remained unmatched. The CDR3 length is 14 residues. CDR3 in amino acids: CASSPQGVGTEAFF. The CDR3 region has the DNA TGTGCCAGCAGCCCACAGGGGGTGGGGACTGAAGCTTTCTTT.

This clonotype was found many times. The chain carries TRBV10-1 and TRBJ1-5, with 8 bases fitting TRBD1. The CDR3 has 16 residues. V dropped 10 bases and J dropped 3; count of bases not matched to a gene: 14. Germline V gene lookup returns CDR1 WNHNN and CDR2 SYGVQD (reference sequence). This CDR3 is CATQLSWQGANQPQHF. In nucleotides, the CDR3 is TGCGCCACACAACTTAGTTGGCAGGGGGCCAATCAGCCCCAGCATTTT.

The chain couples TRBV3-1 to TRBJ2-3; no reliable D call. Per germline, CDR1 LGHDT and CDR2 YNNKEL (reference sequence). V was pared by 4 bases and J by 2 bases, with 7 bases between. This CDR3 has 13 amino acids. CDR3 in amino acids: CASSLLDTDTQYF. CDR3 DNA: TGTGCCAGCAGCCTCCTTGACACAGATACGCAGTATTTT.

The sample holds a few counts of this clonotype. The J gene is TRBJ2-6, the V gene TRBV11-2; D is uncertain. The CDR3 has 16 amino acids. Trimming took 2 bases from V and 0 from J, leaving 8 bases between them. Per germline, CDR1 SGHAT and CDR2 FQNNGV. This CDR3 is CASSLRADSGANVLTF. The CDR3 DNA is TGTGCCAGCAGCTTAAGGGCAGACTCTGGGGCCAACGTCCTGACTTTC.

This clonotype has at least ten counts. The CDR3 DNA reads as TGTGCCAGCAGCCCTCGACGGAACACTGAAGCTTTCTTT. Translation: CASSPRRNTEAFF. The chain uses TRBV11-1 and TRBJ1-1; D is unclear. The germline V and J ends were trimmed by 5 bases and 1 base, with 8 bases remaining between them. There are 13 residues in the CDR3. Per germline, CDR1 SGHAT and CDR2 FQDESV (reference sequence).

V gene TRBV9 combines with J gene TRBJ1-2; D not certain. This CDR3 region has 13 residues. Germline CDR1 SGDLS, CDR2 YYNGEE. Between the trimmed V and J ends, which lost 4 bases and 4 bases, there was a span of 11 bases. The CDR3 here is CASSPESGYGYTF. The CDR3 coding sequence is TGTGCCAGCAGCCCAGAGAGCGGCTATGGCTACACCTTC.

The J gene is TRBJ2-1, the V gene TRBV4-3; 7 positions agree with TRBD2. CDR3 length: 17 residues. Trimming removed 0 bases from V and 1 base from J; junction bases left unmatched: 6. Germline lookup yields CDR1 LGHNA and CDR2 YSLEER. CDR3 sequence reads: CASSQDTAGLSYNEQFF. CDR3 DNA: TGCGCCAGCAGCCAAGATACAGCGGGGTTATCCTACAATGAGCAGTTCTTC.

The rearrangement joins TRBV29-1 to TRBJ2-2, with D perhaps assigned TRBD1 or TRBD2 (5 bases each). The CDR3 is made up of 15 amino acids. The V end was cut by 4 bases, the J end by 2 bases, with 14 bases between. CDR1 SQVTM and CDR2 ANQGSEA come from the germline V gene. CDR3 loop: CSVVLGPQNTGELFF. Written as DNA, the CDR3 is TGCAGCGTTGTTCTGGGACCGCAAAACACCGGGGAGCTGTTTTTT.

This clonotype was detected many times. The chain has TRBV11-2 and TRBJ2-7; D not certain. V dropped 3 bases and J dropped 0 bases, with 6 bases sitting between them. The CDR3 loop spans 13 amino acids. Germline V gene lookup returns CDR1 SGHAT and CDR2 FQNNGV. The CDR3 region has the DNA TGTGCCAGCAGCTTGGGCAGCTCCTACGAGCAGTACTTC. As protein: CASSLGSSYEQYF.

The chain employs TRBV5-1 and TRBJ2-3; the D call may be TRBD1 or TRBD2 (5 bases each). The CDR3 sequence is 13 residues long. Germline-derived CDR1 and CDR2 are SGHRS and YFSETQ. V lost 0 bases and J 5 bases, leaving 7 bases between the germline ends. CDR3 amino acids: CASSLVRGDTQYF. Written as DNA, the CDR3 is TGCGCCAGCAGCTTGGTGAGGGGAGATACGCAGTATTTT.

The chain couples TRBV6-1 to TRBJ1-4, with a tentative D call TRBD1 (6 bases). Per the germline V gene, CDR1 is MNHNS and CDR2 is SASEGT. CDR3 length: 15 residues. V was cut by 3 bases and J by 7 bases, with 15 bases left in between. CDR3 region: CASSDRPGGREKLFF. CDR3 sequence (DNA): TGTGCCAGCAGTGACCGTCCGGGGGGCCGTGAAAAACTGTTTTTT.

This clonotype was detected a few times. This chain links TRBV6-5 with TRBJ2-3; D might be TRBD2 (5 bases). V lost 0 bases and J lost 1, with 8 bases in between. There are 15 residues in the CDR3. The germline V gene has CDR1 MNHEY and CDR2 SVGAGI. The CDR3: CASSYSGVGTDTQYF. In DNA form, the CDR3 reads TGTGCCAGCAGTTACTCGGGAGTGGGCACAGATACGCAGTATTTT.

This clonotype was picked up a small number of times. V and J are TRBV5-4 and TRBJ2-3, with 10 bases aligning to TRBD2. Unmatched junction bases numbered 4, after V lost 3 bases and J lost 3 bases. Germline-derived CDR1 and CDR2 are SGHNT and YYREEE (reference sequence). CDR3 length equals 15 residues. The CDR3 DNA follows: TGTGCCAGCAGCTCTAGCGGGGGTTGGACAGATACGCAGTATTTT. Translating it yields CASSSSGGWTDTQYF.

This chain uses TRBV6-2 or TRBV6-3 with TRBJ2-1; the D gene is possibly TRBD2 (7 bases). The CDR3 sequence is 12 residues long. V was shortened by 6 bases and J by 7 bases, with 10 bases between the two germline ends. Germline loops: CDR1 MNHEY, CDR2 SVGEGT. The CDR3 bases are TGTGCCAGCAGGGGGGGGCGAAATGAGCAGTTCTTC. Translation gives CASRGGRNEQFF.

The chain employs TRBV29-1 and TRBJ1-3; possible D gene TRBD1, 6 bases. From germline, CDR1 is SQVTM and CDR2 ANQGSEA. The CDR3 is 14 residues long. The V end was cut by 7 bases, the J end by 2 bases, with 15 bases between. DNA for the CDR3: TGCAGCGCCGCGCTAAGGGGGACTGGAAACACCATATATTTT. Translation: CSAALRGTGNTIYF.